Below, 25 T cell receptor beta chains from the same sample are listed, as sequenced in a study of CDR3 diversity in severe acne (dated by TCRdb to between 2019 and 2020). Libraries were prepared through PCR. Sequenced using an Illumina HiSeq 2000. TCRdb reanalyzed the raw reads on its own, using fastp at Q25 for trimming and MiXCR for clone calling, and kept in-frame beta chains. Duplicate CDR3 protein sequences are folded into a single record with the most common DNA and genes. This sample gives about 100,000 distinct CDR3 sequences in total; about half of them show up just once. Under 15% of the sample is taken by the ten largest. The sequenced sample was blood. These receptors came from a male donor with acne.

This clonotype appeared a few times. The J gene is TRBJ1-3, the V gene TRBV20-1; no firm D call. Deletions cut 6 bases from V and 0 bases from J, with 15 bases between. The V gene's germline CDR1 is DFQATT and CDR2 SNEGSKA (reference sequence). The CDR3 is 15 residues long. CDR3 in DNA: TGCAGTGCCCCCGGGGAACTGAGCTCTGGAAACACCATATATTTT. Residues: CSAPGELSSGNTIYF.

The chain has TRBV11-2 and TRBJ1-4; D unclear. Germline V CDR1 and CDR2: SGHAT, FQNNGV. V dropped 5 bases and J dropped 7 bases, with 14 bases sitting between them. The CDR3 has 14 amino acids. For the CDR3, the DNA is TGTGCCAGCAGCCCCCGGGCCCTGGGTGAAAAACTGTTTTTT. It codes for CASSPRALGEKLFF.

The CDR3 is CASSPGTRETQYF. The DNA for the CDR3 is TGTGCCAGCAGCCCAGGGACCCGGGAGACCCAGTACTTC. This chain uses TRBV7-8 with TRBJ2-5; the D gene could be TRBD1 or TRBD2 (5 bases each). Germline loops: CDR1 SGHVS, CDR2 FQNEAQ. The CDR3 loop spans 13 amino acids. The ends were cut back, 5 bases at V and 5 bases at J, with 12 bases in the middle.

CDR3 protein: CASSYVELAGHDEQFF. The CDR3 DNA reads as TGTGCCAGCAGTTACGTGGAACTAGCGGGTCACGATGAGCAGTTCTTC. This chain joins TRBV6-5 and TRBJ2-1; 9 nucleotides match TRBD2. This CDR3 contains 16 residues. J was trimmed by 8 bases and V by 2 bases; bases with no gene match: 10. Germline lookup yields CDR1 MNHEY and CDR2 SVGAGI.

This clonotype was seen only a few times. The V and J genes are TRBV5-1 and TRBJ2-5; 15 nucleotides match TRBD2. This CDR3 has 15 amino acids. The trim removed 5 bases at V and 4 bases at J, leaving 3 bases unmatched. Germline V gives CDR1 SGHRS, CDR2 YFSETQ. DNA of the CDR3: TGCGCCAGCAGTCCGGGACTAGCGGGAGGAGAGACCCAGTACTTC. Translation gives CASSPGLAGGETQYF.

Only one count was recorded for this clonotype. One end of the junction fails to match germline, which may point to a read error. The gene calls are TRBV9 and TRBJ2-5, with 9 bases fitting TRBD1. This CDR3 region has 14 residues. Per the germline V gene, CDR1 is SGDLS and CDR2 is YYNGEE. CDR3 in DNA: TGCGCCAGCAGCCAAAGGGACAGGGAGGAGACCCAGTACTTC. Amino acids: CASSQRDREETQYF.

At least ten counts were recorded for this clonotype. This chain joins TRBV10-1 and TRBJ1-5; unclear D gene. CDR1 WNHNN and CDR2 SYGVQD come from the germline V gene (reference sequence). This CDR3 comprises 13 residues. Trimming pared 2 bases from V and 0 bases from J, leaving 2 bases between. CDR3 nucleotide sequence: TGCGCCAGCAGTGAGAATAGCAATCAGCCCCAGCATTTT. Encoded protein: CASSENSNQPQHF.

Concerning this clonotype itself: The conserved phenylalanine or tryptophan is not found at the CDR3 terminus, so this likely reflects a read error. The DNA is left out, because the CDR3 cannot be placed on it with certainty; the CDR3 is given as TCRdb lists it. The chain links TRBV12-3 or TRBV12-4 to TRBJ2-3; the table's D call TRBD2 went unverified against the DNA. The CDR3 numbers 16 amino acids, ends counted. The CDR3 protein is CASSSRTSGGTDTRYI.

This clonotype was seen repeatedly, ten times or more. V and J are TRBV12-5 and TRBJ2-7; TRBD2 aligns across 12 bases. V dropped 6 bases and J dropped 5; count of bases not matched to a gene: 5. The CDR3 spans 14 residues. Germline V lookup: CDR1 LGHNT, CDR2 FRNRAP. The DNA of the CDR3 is TGTGCTAGTGGCAGACTAGCGGGAGTTCACGAGCAGTACGTC. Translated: CASGRLAGVHEQYV.

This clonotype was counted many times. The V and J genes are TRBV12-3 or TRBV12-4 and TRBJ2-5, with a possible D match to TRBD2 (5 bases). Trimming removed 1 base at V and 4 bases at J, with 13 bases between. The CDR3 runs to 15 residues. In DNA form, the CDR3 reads TGTGCCAGCAGTTTAGGAGGGAATAGGATAGAGACCCAGTACTTC. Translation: CASSLGGNRIETQYF.

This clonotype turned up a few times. The CDR3, as DNA: TGTGCCAGCTCCCTAGCTGATTCCTACGAGCAGTACTTC. This encodes CASSLADSYEQYF. The gene calls are TRBV25-1 and TRBJ2-7, with a possible D match to TRBD2 (5 bases). Germline CDR1 is MGHDK and CDR2 is SYGVNS. This CDR3 spans 13 amino acids. Trimming cost V 8 bases and J 1 base, with 12 bases left between them.

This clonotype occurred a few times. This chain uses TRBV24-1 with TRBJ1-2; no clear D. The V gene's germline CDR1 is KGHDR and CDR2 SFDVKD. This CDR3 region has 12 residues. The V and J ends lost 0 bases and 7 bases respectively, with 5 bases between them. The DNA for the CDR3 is TGTGCCACCAGTGATTTGCAAAGTGGCTACACCTTC. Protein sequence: CATSDLQSGYTF.

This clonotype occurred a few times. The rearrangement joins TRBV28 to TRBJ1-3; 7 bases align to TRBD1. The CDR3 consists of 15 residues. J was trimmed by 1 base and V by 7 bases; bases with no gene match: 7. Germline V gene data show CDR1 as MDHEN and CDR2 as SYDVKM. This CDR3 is CASNLGQASGNTIYF. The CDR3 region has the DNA TGTGCCAGCAACCTAGGACAGGCGTCTGGAAACACCATATATTTT.

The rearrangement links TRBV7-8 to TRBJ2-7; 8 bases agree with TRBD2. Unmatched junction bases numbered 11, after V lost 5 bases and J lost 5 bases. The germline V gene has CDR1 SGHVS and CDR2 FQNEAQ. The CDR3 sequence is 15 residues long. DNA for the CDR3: TGTGCCAGCAGCGAGGGACTAGGTGGGGGGGACGAGCAGTACTTC. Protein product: CASSEGLGGGDEQYF.

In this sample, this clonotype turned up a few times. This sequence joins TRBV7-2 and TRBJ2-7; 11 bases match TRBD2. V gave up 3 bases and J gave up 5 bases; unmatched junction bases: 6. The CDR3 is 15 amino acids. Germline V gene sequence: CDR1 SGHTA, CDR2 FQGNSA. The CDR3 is CASSFGSGRVHEQYF. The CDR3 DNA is TGTGCCAGCAGCTTTGGTAGCGGGAGGGTCCACGAGCAGTACTTC. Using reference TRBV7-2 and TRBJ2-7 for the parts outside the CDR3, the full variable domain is GAGVSQSPSNKVTEKGKDVELRCDPISGHTALYWYRQSLGQGLEFLIYFQGNSAPDKSGLPSDRFSAERTGGSVSTLTIQRTQQEDSAVYLCASSFGSGRVHEQYFGPGTRLTVT.

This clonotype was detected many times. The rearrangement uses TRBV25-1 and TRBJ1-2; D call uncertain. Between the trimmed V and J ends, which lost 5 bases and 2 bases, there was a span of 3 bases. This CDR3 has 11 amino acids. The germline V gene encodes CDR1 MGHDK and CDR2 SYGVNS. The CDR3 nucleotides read TGTGCCAGCAGTACAAACTATGGCTACACCTTC. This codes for CASSTNYGYTF.

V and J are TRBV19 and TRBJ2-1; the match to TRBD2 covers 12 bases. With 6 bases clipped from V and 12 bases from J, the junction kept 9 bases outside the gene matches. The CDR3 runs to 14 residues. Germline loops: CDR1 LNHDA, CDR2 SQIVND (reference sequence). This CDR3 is CASSTLGLAGMQFF. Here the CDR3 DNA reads TGTGCCAGTAGCACCCTAGGACTAGCGGGAATGCAGTTCTTC. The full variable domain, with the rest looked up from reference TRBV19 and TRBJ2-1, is DGGITQSPKYLFRKEGQNVTLSCEQNLNHDAMYWYRQDPGQGLRLIYYSQIVNDFQKGDIAEGYSVSREKKESFPLTVTSAQKNPTAFYLCASSTLGLAGMQFFGPGTRLTVL.

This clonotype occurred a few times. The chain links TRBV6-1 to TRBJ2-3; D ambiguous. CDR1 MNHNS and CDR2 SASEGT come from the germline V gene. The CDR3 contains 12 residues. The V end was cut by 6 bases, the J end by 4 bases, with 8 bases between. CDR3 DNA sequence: TGTGCCAGCAGCTTCGCTGCAGATACGCAGTATTTT. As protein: CASSFAADTQYF.

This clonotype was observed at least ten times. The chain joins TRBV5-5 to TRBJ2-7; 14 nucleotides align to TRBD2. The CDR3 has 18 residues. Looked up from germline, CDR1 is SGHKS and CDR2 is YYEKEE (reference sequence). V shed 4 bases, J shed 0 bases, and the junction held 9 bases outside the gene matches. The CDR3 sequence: CASSPTSGGGRSSYEQYF. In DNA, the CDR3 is TGTGCCAGCAGCCCGACTAGCGGGGGGGGCCGAAGCTCCTACGAGCAGTACTTC.

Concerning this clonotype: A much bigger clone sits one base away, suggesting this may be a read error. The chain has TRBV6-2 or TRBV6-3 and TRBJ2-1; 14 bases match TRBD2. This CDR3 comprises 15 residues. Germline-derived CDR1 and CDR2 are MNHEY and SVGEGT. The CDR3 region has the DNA TGTGCCAGCAGTTATCGACTAGCGGGGGGGATCGAGCAGTTATTC. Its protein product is CASSYRLAGGIEQLF.

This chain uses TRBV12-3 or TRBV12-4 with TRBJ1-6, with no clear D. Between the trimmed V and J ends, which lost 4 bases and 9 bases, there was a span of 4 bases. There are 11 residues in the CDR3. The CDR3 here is CASSSSSPLHF. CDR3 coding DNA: TGTGCCAGCAGTTCTAGTTCACCCCTCCACTTT.

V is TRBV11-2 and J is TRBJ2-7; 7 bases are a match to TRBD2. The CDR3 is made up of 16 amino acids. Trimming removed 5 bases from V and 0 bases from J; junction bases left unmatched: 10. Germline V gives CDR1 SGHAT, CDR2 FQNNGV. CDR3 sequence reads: CASSIRGGGSSYEQYF. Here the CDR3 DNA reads TGTGCCAGCAGCATACGTGGTGGCGGGAGCTCCTACGAGCAGTACTTC. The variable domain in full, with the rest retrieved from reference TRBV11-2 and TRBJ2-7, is EAGVAQSPRYKIIEKRQSVAFWCNPISGHATLYWYQQILGQGPKLLIQFQNNGVVDDSQLPKDRFSAERLKGVDSTLKIQPAKLEDSAVYLCASSIRGGGSSYEQYFGPGTRLTVT.

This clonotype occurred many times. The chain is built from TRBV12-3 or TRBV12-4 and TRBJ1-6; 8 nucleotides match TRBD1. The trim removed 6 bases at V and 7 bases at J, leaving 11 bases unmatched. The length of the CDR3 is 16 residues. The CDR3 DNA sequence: TGTGCCAGCAGCCCTCACGGACAGGGCCCGAATTCACCCCTCCACTTT. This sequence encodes CASSPHGQGPNSPLHF.

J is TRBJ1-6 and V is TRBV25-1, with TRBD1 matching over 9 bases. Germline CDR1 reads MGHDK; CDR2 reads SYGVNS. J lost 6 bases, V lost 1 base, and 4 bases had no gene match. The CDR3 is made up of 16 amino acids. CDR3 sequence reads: CASSELATGGNSPLHF. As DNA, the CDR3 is TGTGCCAGCAGTGAATTGGCGACAGGGGGTAATTCACCCCTCCACTTT.

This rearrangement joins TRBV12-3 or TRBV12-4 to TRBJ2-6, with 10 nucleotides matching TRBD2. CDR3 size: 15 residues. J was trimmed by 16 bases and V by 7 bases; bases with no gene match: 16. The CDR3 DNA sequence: TGTGCCAGCACCCTACTAGCGGGACAGGCCGGGGAGCTGACTTTC. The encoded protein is CASTLLAGQAGELTF.